This T cell receptor beta chain comes out of a study of chemoradiotherapy in HPV16-positive cancers. V lost 6 bases, J lost 4 bases, and 7 bases stayed unmatched. Germline V gene data show CDR1 as ENHRY and CDR2 as SYGVKD. The CDR3 loop spans 14 amino acids. Sequenced by immunoSEQ multiplex PCR; TCRdb stores in-frame clones only, minus some. The sample carries approximately 16,000 clones, 88% recorded once. Broader study findings: In HPV16-positive patients, HPV-responsive T-cell expansion tracked better recurrence-free survival.

Turning to this clone: What it binds is unknown.

Sequencing used blood, obtained from a patient who underwent chemoradiotherapy. The rearrangement uses TRBV10-3 and TRBJ2-3; 7 positions agree with TRBD2. This clonotype was obtained from a human donor with HPV-associated anogenital cancer. DNA of the CDR3: TGTGCCATCAGAGAGGGAGGGCCGGCAGATACGCAGTATTTT. The encoded protein is CAIREGGPADTQYF.